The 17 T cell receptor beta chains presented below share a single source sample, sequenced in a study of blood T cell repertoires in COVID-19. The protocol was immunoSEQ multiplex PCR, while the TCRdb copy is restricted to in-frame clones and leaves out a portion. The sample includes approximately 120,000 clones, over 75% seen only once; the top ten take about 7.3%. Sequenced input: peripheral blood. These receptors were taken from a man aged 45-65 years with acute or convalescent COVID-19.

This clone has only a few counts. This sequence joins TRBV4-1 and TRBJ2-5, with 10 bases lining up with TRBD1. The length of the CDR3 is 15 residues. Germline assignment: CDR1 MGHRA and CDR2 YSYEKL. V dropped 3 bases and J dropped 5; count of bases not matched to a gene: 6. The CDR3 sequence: CASSQQDRGRETQYF. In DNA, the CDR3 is TGCGCCAGCAGCCAGCAAGACAGGGGGCGGGAGACCCAGTACTTC.

The CDR3 loop is CASSLDAVAYYGYTF. In DNA, the CDR3 is TGTGCCAGCAGCCTAGACGCCGTTGCCTATTATGGCTACACCTTC. The chain employs TRBV14 and TRBJ1-2, with D unclear. Germline CDR1 SGHDN, CDR2 FVKESK. Trimming stripped 4 bases from V and 5 bases from J, with 17 bases between. The CDR3 spans 15 residues.

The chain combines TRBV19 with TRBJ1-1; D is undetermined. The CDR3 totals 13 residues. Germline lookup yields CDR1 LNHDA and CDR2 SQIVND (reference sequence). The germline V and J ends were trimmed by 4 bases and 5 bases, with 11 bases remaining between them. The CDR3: CASSKEGLTEAFF. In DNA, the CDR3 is TGTGCCAGTAGTAAGGAGGGTTTAACTGAAGCTTTCTTT.

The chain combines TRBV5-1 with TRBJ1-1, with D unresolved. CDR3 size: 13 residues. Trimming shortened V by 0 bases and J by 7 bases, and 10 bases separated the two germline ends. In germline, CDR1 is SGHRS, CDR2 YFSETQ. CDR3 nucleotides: TGCGCCAGCAGCTTGGATGTAGAGCTTGAAGCTTTCTTT. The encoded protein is CASSLDVELEAFF.

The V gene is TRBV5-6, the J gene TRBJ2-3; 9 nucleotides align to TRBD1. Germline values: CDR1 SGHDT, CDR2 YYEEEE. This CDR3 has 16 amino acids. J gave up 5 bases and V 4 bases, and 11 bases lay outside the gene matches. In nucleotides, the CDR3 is TGTGCCAGCAGCCGCGGAGGACAGGGGCGTGTAGATACGCAGTATTTT. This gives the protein CASSRGGQGRVDTQYF.

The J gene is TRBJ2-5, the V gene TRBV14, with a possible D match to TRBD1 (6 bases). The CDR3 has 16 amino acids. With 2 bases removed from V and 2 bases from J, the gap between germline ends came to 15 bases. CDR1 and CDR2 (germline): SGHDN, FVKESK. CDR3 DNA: TGTGCCAGCAGCCAAACCGGGACACCGAATCAAGAGACCCAGTACTTC. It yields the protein CASSQTGTPNQETQYF.

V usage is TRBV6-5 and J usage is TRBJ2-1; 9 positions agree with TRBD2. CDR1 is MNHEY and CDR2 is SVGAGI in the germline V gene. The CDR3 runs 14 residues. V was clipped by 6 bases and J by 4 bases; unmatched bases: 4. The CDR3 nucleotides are TGTGCCAGCAGACGACTAGCGGAATACAATGAGCAGTTCTTC. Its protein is CASRRLAEYNEQFF.

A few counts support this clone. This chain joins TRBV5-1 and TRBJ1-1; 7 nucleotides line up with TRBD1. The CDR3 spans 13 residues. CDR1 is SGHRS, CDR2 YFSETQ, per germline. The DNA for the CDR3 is TGCGCGACTTCGGACAGGATGAACACTGAAGCTTTCTTT. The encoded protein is CATSDRMNTEAFF.

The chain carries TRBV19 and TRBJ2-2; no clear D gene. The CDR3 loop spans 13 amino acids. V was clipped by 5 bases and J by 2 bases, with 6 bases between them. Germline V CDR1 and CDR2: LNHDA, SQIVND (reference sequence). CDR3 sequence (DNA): TGTGCCAGTAGTTGGGCTAACACCGGGGAGCTGTTTTTT. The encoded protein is CASSWANTGELFF.

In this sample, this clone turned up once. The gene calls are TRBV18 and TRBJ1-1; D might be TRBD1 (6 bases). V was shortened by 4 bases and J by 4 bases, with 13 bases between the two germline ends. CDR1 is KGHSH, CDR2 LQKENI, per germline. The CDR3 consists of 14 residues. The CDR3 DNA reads TGTGCCAGCTCACTAGGACAGCCGGGCACTGAAGCTTTCTTT. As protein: CASSLGQPGTEAFF. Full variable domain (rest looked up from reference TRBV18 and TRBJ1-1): NAGVMQNPRHLVRRRGQEARLRCSPMKGHSHVYWYRQLPEEGLKFMVYLQKENIIDESGMPKERFSAEFPKEGPSILRIQQVVRGDSAAYFCASSLGQPGTEAFFGQGTRLTVV.

The CDR3 loop is CASSLRVGDEQFF. In DNA, the CDR3 is TGTGCCAGCAGCTTGCGGGTGGGTGATGAGCAGTTCTTC. The V call is TRBV7-2, the J call TRBJ2-1, with a tentative D call TRBD2 (5 bases). This CDR3 has 13 amino acids. Trimming stripped 3 bases from V and 8 bases from J, with 11 bases between. CDR1 and CDR2 from the germline V gene are SGHTA and FQGNSA.

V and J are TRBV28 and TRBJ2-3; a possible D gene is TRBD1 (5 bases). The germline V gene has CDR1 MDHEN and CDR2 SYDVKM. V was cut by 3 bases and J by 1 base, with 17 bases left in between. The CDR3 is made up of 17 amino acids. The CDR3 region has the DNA TGTGCCAGCAGTTTCCACCCGGGTGGACAAGGCACAGATACGCAGTATTTT. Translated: CASSFHPGGQGTDTQYF. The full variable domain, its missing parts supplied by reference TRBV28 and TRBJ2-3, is DVKVTQSSRYLVKRTGEKVFLECVQDMDHENMFWYRQDPGLGLRLIYFSYDVKMKEKGDIPEGYSVSREKKERFSLILESASTNQTSMYLCASSFHPGGQGTDTQYFGPGTRLTVL.

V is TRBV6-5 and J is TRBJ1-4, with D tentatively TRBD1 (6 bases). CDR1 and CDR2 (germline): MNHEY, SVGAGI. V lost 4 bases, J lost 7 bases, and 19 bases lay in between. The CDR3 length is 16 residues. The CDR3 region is CASSFLLSQGGEKLFF. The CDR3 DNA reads TGTGCCAGCAGTTTCCTACTCTCTCAAGGGGGTGAAAAACTGTTTTTT.

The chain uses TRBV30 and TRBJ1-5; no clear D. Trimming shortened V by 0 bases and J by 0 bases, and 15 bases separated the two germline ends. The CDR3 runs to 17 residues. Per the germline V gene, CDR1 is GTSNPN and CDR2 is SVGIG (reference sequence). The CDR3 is CAWSVSAAKHSNQPQHF. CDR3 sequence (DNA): TGTGCCTGGAGTGTATCGGCAGCGAAACATAGCAATCAGCCCCAGCATTTT.

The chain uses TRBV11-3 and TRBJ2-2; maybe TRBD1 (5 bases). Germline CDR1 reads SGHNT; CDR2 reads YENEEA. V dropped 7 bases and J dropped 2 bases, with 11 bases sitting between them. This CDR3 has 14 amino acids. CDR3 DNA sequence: TGTGCCAGCAACCCGACAGCCAACACCGGGGAGCTGTTTTTT. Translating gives CASNPTANTGELFF.

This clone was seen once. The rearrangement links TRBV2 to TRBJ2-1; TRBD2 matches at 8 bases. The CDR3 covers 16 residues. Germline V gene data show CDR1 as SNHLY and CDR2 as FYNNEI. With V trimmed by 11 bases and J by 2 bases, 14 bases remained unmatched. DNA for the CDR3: TGTGCCGGCGCCGGGGCTAGCGGGCTTACCTACAATGAGCAGTTCTTC. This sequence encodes CAGAGASGLTYNEQFF.

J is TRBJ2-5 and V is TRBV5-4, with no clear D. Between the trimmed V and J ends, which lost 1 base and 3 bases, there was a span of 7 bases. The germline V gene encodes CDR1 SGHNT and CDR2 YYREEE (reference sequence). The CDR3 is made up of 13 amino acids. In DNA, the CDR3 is TGTGCCAGCAGCTTGCTAGGCGAAGAGACCCAGTACTTC. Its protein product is CASSLLGEETQYF.